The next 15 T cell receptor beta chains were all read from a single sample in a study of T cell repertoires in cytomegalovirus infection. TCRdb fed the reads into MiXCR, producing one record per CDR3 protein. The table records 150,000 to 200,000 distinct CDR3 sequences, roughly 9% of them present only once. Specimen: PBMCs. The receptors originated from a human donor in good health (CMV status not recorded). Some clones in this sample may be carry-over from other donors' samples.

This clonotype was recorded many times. CDR3 residues: CASSYPGTSSGNTIYF. The CDR3 nucleotides are TGTGCCAGCAGTTACCCCGGGACAAGCTCTGGAAACACCATATATTTT. The chain has TRBV12-3 or TRBV12-4 and TRBJ1-3; the D gene is possibly TRBD1 (6 bases). The CDR3 has 16 amino acids. V lost 4 bases to trimming and J lost 0 bases, with 13 bases between them.

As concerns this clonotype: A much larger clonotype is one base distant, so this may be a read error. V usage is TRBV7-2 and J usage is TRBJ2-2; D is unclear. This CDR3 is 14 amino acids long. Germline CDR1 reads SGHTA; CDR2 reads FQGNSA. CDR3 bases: TGTGCCAGCAGCTTAGCGCTGCAAACCGAGGAGCTGTTTTTT. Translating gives CASSLALQTEELFF.

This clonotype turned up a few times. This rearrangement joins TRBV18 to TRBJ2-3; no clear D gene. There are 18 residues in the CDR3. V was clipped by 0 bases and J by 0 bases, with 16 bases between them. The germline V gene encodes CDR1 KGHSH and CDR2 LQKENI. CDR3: CASSPPVGSGSSTDTQYF. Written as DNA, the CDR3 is TGTGCCAGCTCACCACCCGTTGGATCCGGTTCTAGCACAGATACGCAGTATTTT.

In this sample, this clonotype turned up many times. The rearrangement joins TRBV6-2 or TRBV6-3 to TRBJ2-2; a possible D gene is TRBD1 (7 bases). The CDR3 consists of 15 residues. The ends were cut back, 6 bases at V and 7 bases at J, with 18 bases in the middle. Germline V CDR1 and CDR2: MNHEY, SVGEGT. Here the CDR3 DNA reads TGTGCCAGCAGCCAAATAAACAGGGGAGGCGGGGAGCTGTTTTTT. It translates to CASSQINRGGGELFF.

CDR3 DNA sequence: TGTGCCAGCAGCTTGGGGGGACAAGTGTACAATGAGCAGTTCTTC. This translates into CASSLGGQVYNEQFF. V is TRBV5-4 and J is TRBJ2-1; TRBD1 is a possible D gene (6 bases). Trimming took off 0 bases at V and 4 bases at J, with 11 bases between the two ends. Germline values: CDR1 SGHNT, CDR2 YYREEE (reference sequence). The CDR3 runs 15 residues.

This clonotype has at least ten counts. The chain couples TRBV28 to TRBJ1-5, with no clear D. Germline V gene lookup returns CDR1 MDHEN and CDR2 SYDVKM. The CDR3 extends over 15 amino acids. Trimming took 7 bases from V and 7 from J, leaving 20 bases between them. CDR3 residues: CASNLLALSGQPQHF. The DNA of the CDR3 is TGTGCCAGCAACCTGCTCGCCCTCTCGGGGCAGCCCCAGCATTTT.

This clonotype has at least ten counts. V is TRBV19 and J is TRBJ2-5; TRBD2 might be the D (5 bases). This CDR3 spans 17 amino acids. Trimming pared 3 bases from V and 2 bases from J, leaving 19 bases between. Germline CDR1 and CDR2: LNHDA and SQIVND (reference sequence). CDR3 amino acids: CASSIQRAMWGQETQYF. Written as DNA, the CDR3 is TGTGCCAGTAGTATCCAGAGGGCTATGTGGGGTCAAGAGACCCAGTACTTC.

The CDR3 protein is CASSLLAGRADTQYF. The CDR3 DNA is TGTGCCAGCAGTTTACTAGCGGGGAGGGCAGATACGCAGTATTTT. V is TRBV28 and J is TRBJ2-3, with 9 bases lining up with TRBD2. Germline V gives CDR1 MDHEN, CDR2 SYDVKM. CDR3 length: 15 amino acids. Germline trimming cut 2 bases from V and 4 bases from J; bases unmatched to any gene: 4.

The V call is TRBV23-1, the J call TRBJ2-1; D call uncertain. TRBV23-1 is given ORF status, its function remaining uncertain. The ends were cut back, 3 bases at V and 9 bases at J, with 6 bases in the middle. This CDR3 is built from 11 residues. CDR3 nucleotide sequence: TGCGCCAGCAGTCAGGGGTTTGAGCAGTTCTTC. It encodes CASSQGFEQFF.

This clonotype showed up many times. The CDR3 region has the DNA TGTGCCAGCAGCTCTAGGACTAAGCCGAACGGGGAGCTGTTTTTT. This codes for CASSSRTKPNGELFF. V gene TRBV7-2 combines with J gene TRBJ2-2, with D possibly matching TRBD2 (6 bases). CDR1 SGHTA and CDR2 FQGNSA come from the germline V gene. V was pared by 4 bases and J by 7 bases, with 16 bases between. The CDR3 runs 15 residues.

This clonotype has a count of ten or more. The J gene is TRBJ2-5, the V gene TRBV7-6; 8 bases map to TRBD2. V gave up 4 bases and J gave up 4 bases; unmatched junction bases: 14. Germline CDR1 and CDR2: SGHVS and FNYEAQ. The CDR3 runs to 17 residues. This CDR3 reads CASSSAGGRLDGETQYF. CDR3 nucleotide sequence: TGTGCCAGCAGCTCTGCGGGGGGCAGGTTAGACGGAGAGACCCAGTACTTC.

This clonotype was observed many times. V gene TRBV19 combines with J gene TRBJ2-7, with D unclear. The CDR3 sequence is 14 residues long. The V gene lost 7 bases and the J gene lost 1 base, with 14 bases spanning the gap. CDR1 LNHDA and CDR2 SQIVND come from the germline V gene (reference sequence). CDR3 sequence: CASKVGPGSYEQYF. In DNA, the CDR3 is TGTGCCAGTAAGGTGGGCCCTGGATCCTACGAGCAGTACTTC.

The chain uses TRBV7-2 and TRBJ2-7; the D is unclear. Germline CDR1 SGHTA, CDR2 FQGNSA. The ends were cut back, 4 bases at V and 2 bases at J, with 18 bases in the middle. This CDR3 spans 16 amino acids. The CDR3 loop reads CASSYMPATAPYEQYF. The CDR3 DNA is TGTGCCAGCAGCTATATGCCAGCAACCGCACCCTACGAGCAGTACTTC.

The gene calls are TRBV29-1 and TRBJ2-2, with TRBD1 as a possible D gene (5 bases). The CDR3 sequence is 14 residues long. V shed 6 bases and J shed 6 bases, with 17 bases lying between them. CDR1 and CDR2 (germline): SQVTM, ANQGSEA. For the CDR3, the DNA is TGCAGCGTCCGAAGACCCCAGGGTTCCGGGGAGCTGTTTTTT. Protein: CSVRRPQGSGELFF.

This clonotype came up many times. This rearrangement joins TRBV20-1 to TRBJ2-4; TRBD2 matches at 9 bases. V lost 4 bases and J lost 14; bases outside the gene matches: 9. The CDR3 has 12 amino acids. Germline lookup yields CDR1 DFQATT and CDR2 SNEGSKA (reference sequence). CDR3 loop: CSAMGLAYVEYF. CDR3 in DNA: TGCAGTGCTATGGGACTAGCCTACGTCGAGTACTTC.